This TCR beta chain derives from a study of OX40 agonist ivuxolimab in advanced cancers. Study background: The mean age was 60 years, ranging from 23 to 79, with roughly four fifths of participants male. Earlier treatment with anti-PD-1, anti-PD-L1 or anti-CTLA-4 was permitted, and about 40% had received some. Regarding the study as a whole: Researchers report that CD8+ T cells had, on average, more expanded clones than CD4+.

As to this clone: Its matching antigen is unknown. One end of the junction is discordant with germline, which a read error may explain.

Autoimmune disease history or systemic immunosuppression led to patient exclusion. The CDR3 runs 15 residues. CDR1 SGHRS and CDR2 YFSETQ come from the germline V gene. TCRdb keeps only in-frame clones here, not all; method: immunoSEQ multiplex PCR. The sample yields fewer than 65,000 clones, 87% seen once. V usage is TRBV5-1 and J usage is TRBJ1-6; no clear D. The TCR comes from an adult with an advanced solid tumor such as melanoma, head and neck, liver or kidney cancer. The material sequenced was CD4+ or CD8+ T cells sorted from blood, taken in a trial of the OX40 agonist ivuxolimab. CDR3 nucleotide sequence: TGTGCCAGCAGCTACCAGAGTCTCAATAATTCACCCCTCCACTTT. Its protein is CASSYQSLNNSPLHF.